This TCR beta chain was retrieved from a study of blood T cell repertoires in COVID-19. On the study more broadly: The study drew acute and convalescent COVID-19 samples from the United States, Italy and Spain. T cells, B-cell-depleted T cells, or PBMCs provided the cDNA or gDNA that served as material.

In the authors' methods: The assay estimated nucleated cells by amplifying reference gene primers. Generated by immunoSEQ multiplex PCR, the TCRdb table keeps only in-frame clones and is missing some. That table is the source of V, J and clone size, and D and trimming were worked out from the DNA. The sample contains approximately 150,000 clones, roughly 86% of which appear only once. Trimming removed 4 bases from V and 7 bases from J, with 13 bases in between. The length of the CDR3 is 13 residues. Germline CDR1 SGHAT, CDR2 FQNNGV. The clonotype comes from a woman between 50 and 59 years old with acute or convalescent COVID-19. The chain joins TRBV11-2 to TRBJ1-1; weak D call: TRBD1 (6 bases). Sequenced material: peripheral blood. The CDR3 spells CASSSGGRGEAFF. CDR3 in DNA: TGTGCCAGCAGCTCAGGCGGCAGGGGTGAAGCTTTCTTT.